These 21 T cell receptor beta chains originate from one sample sequenced in a study of Graves' ophthalmopathy and Graves' hyperthyroidism. Researchers took RNA transcripts and amplified TCR beta CDR3 regions from them. A first-round RT-PCR used HTBI primers, followed by a second-round multiplex PCR. TCRdb re-called the multiplex PCR reads with MiXCR, one entry per CDR3 protein. The data contain 500,000 to 700,000 distinct CDR3 sequences, under 45% of them seen just once; the ten biggest clones take up less than 4.5%. The sequenced material came from peripheral blood or thyroid tissue (not recorded which). The receptors stem from an adult man with Graves' hyperthyroidism.

The gene calls are TRBV7-2 and TRBJ1-1; no definite D call. CDR1 and CDR2 from the germline V gene are SGHTA and FQGNSA. This CDR3 has 13 residues. Between the trimmed V and J ends, which lost 5 bases and 5 bases, there was a span of 12 bases. The CDR3 reads CASSVSGRTEAFF. The CDR3 nucleotides are TGTGCCAGCAGCGTAAGCGGGAGGACTGAAGCTTTCTTT.

This chain links TRBV2 with TRBJ1-4; no firm D call. The J call is uncertain, as TRBJ2-3 better fits the DNA end. There are 14 residues in the CDR3. Germline V gene sequence: CDR1 SNHLY, CDR2 FYNNEI. The CDR3 DNA follows: TGTGCCAGCAGTGAAGAACGGTGGGCAGATACGCAGTATTTT. Translated, it gives CASSEERWADTQYF.

This clonotype was seen only a few times. This chain links TRBV7-8 with TRBJ2-7, with 12 bases that match TRBD1. V lost 0 bases and J lost 6; bases outside the gene matches: 6. Germline V gene sequence: CDR1 SGHVS, CDR2 FQNEAQ. The CDR3 is 16 residues long. The CDR3 nucleotides read TGTGCCAGCAGCTTAGCGCGTGGGACAGGGGGCGGCGAGCAGTACTTC. Amino acids: CASSLARGTGGGEQYF.

This chain links TRBV19 with TRBJ1-4, with a weak D call TRBD1 (5 bases). This CDR3 is built from 16 residues. From germline, CDR1 is LNHDA and CDR2 SQIVND (reference sequence). The V end was cut by 5 bases, the J end by 4 bases, with 17 bases between. CDR3 amino acids: CASSPGPQGLNEKLFF. Here the CDR3 DNA reads TGTGCCAGTAGTCCCGGACCCCAGGGACTTAATGAAAAACTGTTTTTT.

The rearrangement uses TRBV10-1 and TRBJ1-4; 9 nucleotides line up with TRBD1. Per germline, CDR1 WNHNN and CDR2 SYGVQD (reference sequence). There are 15 residues in the CDR3. The ends lost 3 bases at V and 3 bases at J; junction bases unmatched: 2. DNA for the CDR3: TGCGCCAGCAGTGATGGACAGGGGCCTAATGAAAAACTGTTTTTT. Amino acid sequence: CASSDGQGPNEKLFF.

This clonotype has just one count. This rearrangement joins TRBV10-3 to TRBJ2-7; 11 bases align to TRBD1. The CDR3 length is 17 residues. Germline values: CDR1 ENHRY, CDR2 SYGVKD. J gave up 6 bases and V 3 bases, and 13 bases lay outside the gene matches. Here the CDR3 reads CAISDGTGGNGLVEQYF. The CDR3 DNA sequence: TGTGCCATCAGTGACGGGACAGGGGGAAACGGCCTTGTCGAGCAGTACTTC.

This clonotype was detected only a few times. The CDR3 bases are TGTGCCAGCAGTGCCCAGCAACAGGGGTCAAATCAGCCCCAGCATTTT. This translates into CASSAQQQGSNQPQHF. This chain joins TRBV25-1 and TRBJ1-5, with 7 bases identical to TRBD1. The V segment lost 4 bases and the J segment 4 bases; nucleotides outside the gene matches: 10. This CDR3 comprises 16 residues. Germline V CDR1 and CDR2: MGHDK, SYGVNS.

The chain uses TRBV9 and TRBJ2-2; TRBD2 matches at 15 bases. From germline, CDR1 is SGDLS and CDR2 YYNGEE. Germline trimming cut 4 bases from V and 2 bases from J; bases unmatched to any gene: 12. The CDR3 consists of 20 residues. The CDR3 region has the DNA TGTGCCAGCAGCCCTCACCTGGGACTAGCGGGGGGCTTCAACACCGGGGAGCTGTTTTTT. This encodes CASSPHLGLAGGFNTGELFF.

In its sample, this clonotype was seen many times. The chain employs TRBV20-1 and TRBJ1-4, with a possible D match to TRBD1 (5 bases). Trimming pared 3 bases from V and 7 bases from J, leaving 12 bases between. The CDR3 length is 13 residues. The germline V gene has CDR1 DFQATT and CDR2 SNEGSKA (reference sequence). The CDR3 bases are TGCAGTGCTAGGGGGGTGGTTGGTGAAAAACTGTTTTTT. This sequence encodes CSARGVVGEKLFF.

This clonotype was seen more than once but under ten times. This chain joins TRBV7-3 and TRBJ1-1; TRBD1 matches 9 bases. The CDR3 length is 13 residues. Germline V CDR1 and CDR2: SGHTA, FQGTGA. V was pared by 3 bases and J by 6 bases, with 2 bases of the junction left unmatched. The CDR3 DNA reads as TGTGCCAGCAGCTTTCGGACAGGGGCTGAAGCTTTCTTT. Translated: CASSFRTGAEAFF.

This clonotype was detected many times. The rearrangement links TRBV4-1 to TRBJ2-7; possible D gene TRBD2, 5 bases. Germline loops: CDR1 MGHRA, CDR2 YSYEKL. The length of the CDR3 is 15 residues. V was cut by 0 bases and J by 2 bases, with 11 bases left in between. CDR3 DNA sequence: TGCGCCAGCAGCCAAGATAATACGGGAACCTACGAGCAGTACTTC. Its translation is CASSQDNTGTYEQYF.

As regards this clonotype: The junction differs from germline at one of its ends, possibly a read error. This rearrangement joins TRBV9 to TRBJ2-7; TRBD2 might be the D (6 bases). Matching the DNA end better, TRBJ2-1 makes the J call doubtful. This CDR3 is 15 amino acids long. Germline CDR1 is SGDLS and CDR2 is YYNGEE. CDR3 region: CASSLYAGTGNEQFF. The CDR3, as DNA: TGCGCCAGCAGCTTGTATGCGGGAACGGGAAATGAGCAGTTCTTC.

This clonotype was found many times. In DNA, the CDR3 is TGTGCCAGCAGTGAATGGGGGCAGAACACTGAAGCTTTCTTT. This codes for CASSEWGQNTEAFF. This chain connects TRBV6-5 to TRBJ1-1, with a tentative D call TRBD1 (6 bases). The CDR3 runs 14 residues. V lost 5 bases to trimming and J lost 1 base, with 11 bases between them. Germline CDR1 MNHEY, CDR2 SVGAGI.

J is TRBJ2-2 and V is TRBV10-3; tentatively, D is TRBD2 (5 bases). This CDR3 is built from 16 residues. Per germline, CDR1 ENHRY and CDR2 SYGVKD. Trimming stripped 4 bases from V and 2 bases from J, with 14 bases between. CDR3 sequence reads: CAISVAGGLNTGELFF. The DNA for the CDR3 is TGTGCCATCAGTGTTGCGGGCGGACTTAACACCGGGGAGCTGTTTTTT.

This clonotype showed up just a few times. V and J are TRBV12-3 or TRBV12-4 and TRBJ2-7, with D possibly TRBD2 on 6 matching bases. This CDR3 region has 14 residues. V lost 4 bases, J lost 2 bases, and 12 bases lay in between. Here the CDR3 reads CASSSGSKAYEQYF. CDR3 sequence (DNA): TGTGCCAGCAGTTCCGGGAGTAAGGCCTACGAGCAGTACTTC.

This clonotype was seen only a few times. This rearrangement joins TRBV14 to TRBJ2-3, with 7 bases aligning to TRBD1. V was pared by 0 bases and J by 4 bases, with 4 bases of the junction left unmatched. The CDR3 is made up of 15 amino acids. Germline V gene lookup returns CDR1 SGHDN and CDR2 FVKESK. CDR3 loop: CASSQERGRADTQYF. Here the CDR3 DNA reads TGTGCCAGCAGCCAAGAAAGGGGGCGCGCAGATACGCAGTATTTT.

This sequence joins TRBV10-3 and TRBJ2-1; 11 bases are a match to TRBD2. Unmatched junction bases numbered 9, after V lost 7 bases and J lost 10 bases. The germline gives CDR1 ENHRY, CDR2 SYGVKD. This CDR3 has 14 amino acids. The DNA for the CDR3 is TGTGCCATCACCGGACTAGCGGGTGCCTCGGAGCAGTTCTTC. This translates into CAITGLAGASEQFF.

V and J are TRBV11-2 and TRBJ1-4, with D unresolved. The CDR3 extends over 15 amino acids. V was pared by 3 bases and J by 8 bases, with 16 bases between. Per germline, CDR1 SGHAT and CDR2 FQNNGV. CDR3 DNA: TGTGCCAGCAGCTTTGGCGGGAGCAGGAACGAAAAACTGTTTTTT. Its translation: CASSFGGSRNEKLFF.

In this sample, this clonotype turned up a few times. As DNA, the CDR3 is TGTGCCATCAGGGTAGGGGACACTGAAGCTTTCTTT. Its translation is CAIRVGDTEAFF. The chain carries TRBV10-3 and TRBJ1-1; D may be TRBD1 (5 bases). CDR1 is ENHRY and CDR2 is SYGVKD in the germline V gene. The V and J ends lost 6 bases and 3 bases respectively, with 8 bases between them. CDR3 length equals 12 residues.

Note on this clonotype: One end of the junction varies from germline; a read error may be responsible. This chain joins TRBV6-5 and TRBJ2-7; a possible D gene is TRBD2 (5 bases). Germline V lookup: CDR1 MNHEY, CDR2 SVGAGI. The CDR3 has 12 residues. The CDR3 sequence: CASSAGVGELYF. The CDR3 region has the DNA TGTGCCAGCAGTGCAGGTGTCGGGGAGCTGTACTTC.

Ten or more counts support this clonotype. V usage is TRBV19 and J usage is TRBJ1-5; D unclear. Germline CDR1 reads LNHDA; CDR2 reads SQIVND (reference sequence). The V end was cut by 1 base, the J end by 4 bases, with 11 bases between. The CDR3 is 15 amino acids. The CDR3 spells CASSIVNRINQPQHF. For the CDR3, the DNA is TGTGCCAGTAGTATAGTGAACAGAATAAATCAGCCCCAGCATTTT. Variable domain in full (rest from reference TRBV19 and TRBJ1-5): DGGITQSPKYLFRKEGQNVTLSCEQNLNHDAMYWYRQDPGQGLRLIYYSQIVNDFQKGDIAEGYSVSREKKESFPLTVTSAQKNPTAFYLCASSIVNRINQPQHFGDGTRLSIL.